This T cell receptor beta chain was identified during a study of graft-versus-host responses after intestinal transplantation. Study background: All recipients were transplanted with multivisceral, liver-intestinal, or isolated intestinal grafts. The recipients all started with anti-thymocyte globulin induction and then took tacrolimus and steroids for about 3 years.

V shed 3 bases and J shed 8 bases, with 17 bases lying between them. Germline V gene lookup returns CDR1 LNHDA and CDR2 SQIVND (reference sequence). The CDR3 sequence is 15 residues long. There were around 200,000 CFSE-labeled responder cells plated together with around 200,000 irradiated, violet-dye-labeled stimulator cells. After the reaction, proliferating CFSE-low CD3+CD4+ and CD3+CD8+ responders were sorted. The table came from immunoSEQ multiplex PCR; TCRdb's copy has only in-frame clones and leaves some out. The table has tens of thousands of clones, 33% seen once. Material: alloreactive CD8+ T cells from a mixed lymphocyte reaction culture, obtained before intestinal transplant. Subset of the sample: CFSE-low proliferating T cells sorted from roughly 6-day pre-transplant mixed lymphocyte reaction (GvH or HvG direction). This TCR was recovered from a human patient who received an intestinal transplant. This chain joins TRBV19 and TRBJ2-4; D is possibly TRBD1 (6 bases). As DNA, the CDR3 is TGTGCCAGTAGTATTTTTGGGGGCGTAGGGGACATTCAGTACTTC. This sequence encodes CASSIFGGVGDIQYF.